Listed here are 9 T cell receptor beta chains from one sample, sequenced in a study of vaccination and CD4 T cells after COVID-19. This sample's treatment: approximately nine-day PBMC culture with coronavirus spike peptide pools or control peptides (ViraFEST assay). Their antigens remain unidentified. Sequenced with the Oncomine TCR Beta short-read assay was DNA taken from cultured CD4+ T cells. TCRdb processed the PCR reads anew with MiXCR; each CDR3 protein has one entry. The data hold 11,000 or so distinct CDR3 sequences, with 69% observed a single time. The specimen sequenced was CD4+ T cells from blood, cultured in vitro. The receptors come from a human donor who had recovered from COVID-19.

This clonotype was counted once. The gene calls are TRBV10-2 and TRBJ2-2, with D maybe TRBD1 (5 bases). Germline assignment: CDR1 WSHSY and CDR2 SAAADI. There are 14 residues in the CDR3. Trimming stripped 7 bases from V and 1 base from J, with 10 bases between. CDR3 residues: CASITGMNTGELFF. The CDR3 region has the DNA TGCGCCAGCATTACAGGAATGAACACCGGGGAGCTGTTTTTT.

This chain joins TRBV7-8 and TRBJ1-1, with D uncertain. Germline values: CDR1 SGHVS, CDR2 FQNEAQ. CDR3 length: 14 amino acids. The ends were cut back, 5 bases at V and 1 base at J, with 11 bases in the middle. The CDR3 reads CASSREARNTEAFF. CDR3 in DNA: TGTGCCAGCAGCCGGGAGGCGAGGAACACTGAAGCTTTCTTT.

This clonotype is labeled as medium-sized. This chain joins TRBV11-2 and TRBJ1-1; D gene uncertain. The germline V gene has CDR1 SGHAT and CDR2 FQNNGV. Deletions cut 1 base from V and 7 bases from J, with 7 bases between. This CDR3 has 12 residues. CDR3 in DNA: TGTGCCAGCAGCTTAGTCAGGATTGAAGCTTTCTTT. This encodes CASSLVRIEAFF.

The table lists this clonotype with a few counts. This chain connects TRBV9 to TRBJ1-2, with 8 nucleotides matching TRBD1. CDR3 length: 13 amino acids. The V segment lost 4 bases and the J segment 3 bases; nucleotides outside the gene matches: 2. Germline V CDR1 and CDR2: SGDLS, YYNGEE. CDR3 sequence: CASSLDRDYGYTF. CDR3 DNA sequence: TGTGCCAGCAGCTTGGACAGGGACTATGGCTACACCTTC.

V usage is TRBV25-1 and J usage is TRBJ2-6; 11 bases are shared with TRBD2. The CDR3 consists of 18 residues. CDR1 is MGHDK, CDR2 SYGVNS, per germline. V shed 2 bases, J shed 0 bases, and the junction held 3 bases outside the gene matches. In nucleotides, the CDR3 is TGTGCCAGCAGTGAAACTAGCGGGGGCCGCTCTGGGGCCAACGTCCTGACTTTC. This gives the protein CASSETSGGRSGANVLTF.

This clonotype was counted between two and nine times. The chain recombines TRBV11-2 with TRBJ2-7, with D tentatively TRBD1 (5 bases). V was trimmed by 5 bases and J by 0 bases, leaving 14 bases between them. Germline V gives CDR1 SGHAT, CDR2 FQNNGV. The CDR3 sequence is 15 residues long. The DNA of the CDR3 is TGTGCCAGCAGCCCCTACCAGACAGCCTCCTACGAGCAGTACTTC. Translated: CASSPYQTASYEQYF.

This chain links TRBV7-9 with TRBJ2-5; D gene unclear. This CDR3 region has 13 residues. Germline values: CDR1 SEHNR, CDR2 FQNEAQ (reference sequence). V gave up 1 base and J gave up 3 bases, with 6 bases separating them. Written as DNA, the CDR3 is TGTGCCAGCAGCTTAGGGGCAGAAGAGACCCAGTACTTC. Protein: CASSLGAEETQYF.

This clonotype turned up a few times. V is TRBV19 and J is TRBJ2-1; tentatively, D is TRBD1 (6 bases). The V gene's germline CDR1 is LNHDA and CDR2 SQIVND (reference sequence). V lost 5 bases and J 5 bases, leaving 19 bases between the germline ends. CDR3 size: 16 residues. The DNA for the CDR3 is TGTGCCAGTAGTCAACGACAGGCATCATCCGACAATGAGCAGTTCTTC. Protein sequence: CASSQRQASSDNEQFF.

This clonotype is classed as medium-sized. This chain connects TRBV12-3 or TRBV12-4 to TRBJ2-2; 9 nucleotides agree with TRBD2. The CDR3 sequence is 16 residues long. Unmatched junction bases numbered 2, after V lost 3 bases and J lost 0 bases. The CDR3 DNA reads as TGTGCCAGCAGTTTGGCTAGCGGGGCGAACACCGGGGAGCTGTTTTTT. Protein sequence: CASSLASGANTGELFF.